The 15 T cell receptor beta chains in this list originate from one sample, sequenced in a study of blood T cell repertoires in COVID-19. The data were produced by immunoSEQ multiplex PCR, yet TCRdb's version contains in-frame clones alone and is incomplete. In the table there are 150,000 or so clones, approximately 83% of which are singletons. The sequencing input was PBMCs or T cells enriched from blood (not recorded which). These receptor sequences come from a woman in her sixties who had recovered from COVID-19.

The V and J genes are TRBV29-1 and TRBJ2-3, with D possibly TRBD1 on 6 matching bases. CDR1 is SQVTM and CDR2 is ANQGSEA in the germline V gene. The CDR3 consists of 12 residues. CDR3 DNA: TGCACCATCAGGGGAGGCACAGATACGCAGTATTTT. This encodes CTIRGGTDTQYF.

This clone was recorded only once. The chain links TRBV5-1 to TRBJ2-5, with D possibly TRBD2 on 5 matching bases. Germline assignment: CDR1 SGHRS and CDR2 YFSETQ. With 0 bases removed from V and 2 bases from J, the gap between germline ends came to 8 bases. The CDR3 consists of 14 residues. The CDR3 loop reads CASSLVLAQETQYF. The CDR3 DNA is TGCGCCAGCAGCTTGGTCCTAGCTCAAGAGACCCAGTACTTC.

The chain employs TRBV6-5 and TRBJ2-4, with 10 nucleotides matching TRBD1. Trimming removed 7 bases from V and 5 bases from J; junction bases left unmatched: 5. Per germline, CDR1 MNHEY and CDR2 SVGAGI. This CDR3 is built from 14 residues. CDR3 sequence reads: CASKRGTGENIQYF. CDR3 nucleotides: TGTGCCAGCAAAAGGGGGACAGGGGAAAACATTCAGTACTTC.

V usage is TRBV19 and J usage is TRBJ2-7, with 9 bases aligning to TRBD2. The CDR3 loop spans 15 amino acids. Per germline, CDR1 LNHDA and CDR2 SQIVND (reference sequence). The V segment lost 8 bases and the J segment 4 bases; nucleotides outside the gene matches: 12. CDR3: CASQTAGGRAYEQYF. In nucleotides, the CDR3 is TGTGCCAGTCAAACGGCTGGCGGGAGGGCGTACGAGCAGTACTTC.

This rearrangement joins TRBV5-4 to TRBJ1-2; D call uncertain. Germline assignment: CDR1 SGHNT and CDR2 YYREEE (reference sequence). Trimming took 5 bases from V and 1 from J, leaving 6 bases between them. The CDR3 is made up of 12 amino acids. The CDR3, as DNA: TGTGCCAGCAGTGAGGGTAACTATGGCTACACCTTC. Residues: CASSEGNYGYTF.

The chain has TRBV18 and TRBJ1-1, with D uncertain. Trimming took 3 bases from V and 4 from J, leaving 15 bases between them. This CDR3 has 15 residues. In germline, CDR1 is KGHSH, CDR2 LQKENI. In nucleotides, the CDR3 is TGTGCCAGCTCACCCCCCAAGGGAGGGAGCACTGAAGCTTTCTTT. Its protein product is CASSPPKGGSTEAFF.

In this sample, this clone turned up a few times. The V gene is TRBV3-1 (or the pseudogene TRBV3-2), the J gene TRBJ1-4; TRBD1 matches at 10 bases. Germline CDR1 and CDR2: LGHDT and YNNKEL (reference sequence). The CDR3 contains 16 residues. Trimming took 6 bases from V and 3 from J; bases not matched to a gene: 7. Written as DNA, the CDR3 is TGTGCCAGCAGTTTGACAGGGGGCCACTCTAATGAAAAACTGTTTTTT. It encodes CASSLTGGHSNEKLFF.

The chain combines TRBV7-9 with TRBJ1-3; D unclear. CDR1 and CDR2 (germline): SEHNR, FQNEAQ (reference sequence). The CDR3 is 15 amino acids. The V end was cut by 3 bases, the J end by 3 bases, with 12 bases between. This CDR3 is CASSLEDINGNTIYF. The CDR3 region has the DNA TGTGCCAGCAGCTTGGAGGATATAAATGGAAACACCATATATTTT.

V usage is TRBV29-1 and J usage is TRBJ2-7; TRBD1 is a possible D gene (6 bases). CDR3 size: 11 residues. The germline gives CDR1 SQVTM, CDR2 ANQGSEA. V was clipped by 7 bases and J by 5 bases, with 12 bases between them. The CDR3 protein is CSGRGLHEQYF. CDR3 DNA: TGCAGCGGCAGGGGTCTCCACGAGCAGTACTTC.

The chain combines TRBV12-3 or TRBV12-4 with TRBJ2-7; 7 bases agree with TRBD1. The V segment lost 6 bases and the J segment 2 bases; nucleotides outside the gene matches: 4. The CDR3 contains 13 residues. As DNA, the CDR3 is TGTGCCAGCAGCTCCGGGACAGCCTACGAGCAGTACTTC. Translation gives CASSSGTAYEQYF.

The chain recombines TRBV5-1 with TRBJ1-1; the D gene is possibly TRBD1 (6 bases). The germline V and J ends were trimmed by 0 bases and 3 bases, with 27 bases remaining between them. CDR1 is SGHRS, CDR2 YFSETQ, per germline. The CDR3 has 20 residues. The CDR3 spells CASSLAPRGTGRFGDTEAFF. The CDR3 DNA reads TGCGCCAGCAGCTTGGCCCCCAGGGGAACAGGTCGGTTTGGGGACACTGAAGCTTTCTTT.

V and J are TRBV19 and TRBJ1-1, with D possibly TRBD1 on 5 matching bases. V lost 9 bases and J 0 bases, leaving 17 bases between the germline ends. CDR1 is LNHDA, CDR2 SQIVND, per germline (reference sequence). The CDR3 spans 15 residues. Here the CDR3 reads CASASGGTMNTEAFF. CDR3 coding DNA: TGTGCCAGCGCCTCGGGGGGGACCATGAACACTGAAGCTTTCTTT. Looking up the rest from reference TRBV19 and TRBJ1-1 gives the full variable domain: DGGITQSPKYLFRKEGQNVTLSCEQNLNHDAMYWYRQDPGQGLRLIYYSQIVNDFQKGDIAEGYSVSREKKESFPLTVTSAQKNPTAFYLCASASGGTMNTEAFFGQGTRLTVV.

This chain connects TRBV21-1 to TRBJ1-6; the tabulated D call, TRBD1, remains unverified against the DNA. TRBV21-1 is an annotated pseudogene. There are 15 residues in the CDR3. CDR3 sequence reads: CASSKGGQGNSPLHF. The DNA of the CDR3 is TGTGCCAGCAGCAAAGGGGGTCAGGGCAACTCACCCCTCCACTTT.

The rearrangement joins TRBV15 to TRBJ1-2; D gene ambiguous. This CDR3 spans 13 amino acids. Germline CDR1 is LNHNV and CDR2 is YYDKDF (reference sequence). V was shortened by 0 bases and J by 7 bases, with 9 bases between the two germline ends. The CDR3 nucleotides are TGTGCCACCAGCAGAGATGCGGGGTTTGGCTACACCTTC. Protein sequence: CATSRDAGFGYTF. The variable domain in full, with the rest retrieved from reference TRBV15 and TRBJ1-2, is DAMVIQNPRYQVTQFGKPVTLSCSQTLNHNVMYWYQQKSSQAPKLLFHYYDKDFNNEADTPDNFQSRRPNTSFCFLDIRSPGLGDTAMYLCATSRDAGFGYTFGSGTRLTVV.

V and J are TRBV9 and TRBJ2-7, with 8 bases identical to TRBD1. The ends lost 2 bases at V and 3 bases at J; junction bases unmatched: 4. CDR3 size: 14 residues. Germline V gene lookup returns CDR1 SGDLS and CDR2 YYNGEE. The CDR3 DNA sequence: TGTGCCAGCAGCGTGTCAGGACAGGGCTACGAGCAGTACTTC. It translates to CASSVSGQGYEQYF.